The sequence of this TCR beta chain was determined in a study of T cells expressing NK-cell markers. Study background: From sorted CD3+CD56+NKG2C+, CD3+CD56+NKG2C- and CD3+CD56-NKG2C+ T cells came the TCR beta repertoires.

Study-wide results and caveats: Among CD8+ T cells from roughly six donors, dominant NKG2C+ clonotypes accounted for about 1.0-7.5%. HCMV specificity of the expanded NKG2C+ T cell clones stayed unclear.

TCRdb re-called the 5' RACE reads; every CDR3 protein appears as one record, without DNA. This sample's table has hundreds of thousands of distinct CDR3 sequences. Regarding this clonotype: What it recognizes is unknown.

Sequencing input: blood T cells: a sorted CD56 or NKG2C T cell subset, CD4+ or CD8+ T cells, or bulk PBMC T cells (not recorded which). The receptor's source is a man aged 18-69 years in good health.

The chain's CDR3 is CASKPYGTGPYNEQFF. The V gene is TRBV2, the J gene TRBJ2-1; lacking DNA, the TRBD1 call made by TCRdb goes unchecked. CDR3 length: 16 amino acids. Germline loops: CDR1 SNHLY, CDR2 FYNNEI.